The entry below gives a single T cell receptor (beta chain) sequence along with its context. Its antigen is unknown. The sample originates from a study of T cells after posttransplantation cyclophosphamide. Profiled with immunoSEQ multiplex PCR; TCRdb holds only in-frame clones, not every one. Among roughly 6,400 clones listed, 82% were seen once. Study conclusions and caveats: Skin or GI-infiltrating T cells shared few TRB sequences with blood. Recipient CMV seropositivity and CMV reactivation strongly tracked TRB clonality.

Treatment was busulfan-fludarabine conditioning, a marrow graft, and cyclophosphamide on days +3 and +4. Trimming took 3 bases from V and 8 from J, leaving 8 bases between them. The CDR3 extends over 11 amino acids. Looked up from germline, CDR1 is SGHDT and CDR2 is YYEEEE. This material consisted of CD8+ T cells sorted from PBMCs, taken around 1,400 days after allogeneic stem cell transplant with posttransplant cyclophosphamide. This TCR came from a female patient aged 50-65 years who received an allogeneic stem cell transplant from a related donor, was CMV-positive, and had no GVHD. Some T cells may be supplied by the graft donor. This sequence joins TRBV5-6 and TRBJ1-2; TRBD1 is a possible D gene (5 bases). Written as DNA, the CDR3 is TGTGCCAGCAGCTCGGGGGGAGGCTACACCTTC. Residues: CASSSGGGYTF.